The 6 T cell receptor beta chains in this list originate from one sample, sequenced in a study of T cells in Graves' hyperthyroidism and ophthalmopathy. RNA transcripts provided the source from which TCR beta CDR3 regions were amplified. An initial round of RT-PCR targeting the TCR CDR3 relied on the HTBI primer set. From the multiplex PCR reads, TCRdb called clonotypes with MiXCR, one entry per CDR3 protein. Counted here are fewer than 450,000 distinct CDR3 sequences, over 13% occurring once; the ten biggest clones make up around 27%. Sequences were obtained from blood. The receptors stem from a man aged 50-59 years with Graves' ophthalmopathy.

This clonotype has at least ten counts. This chain joins TRBV11-2 and TRBJ2-5; maybe TRBD1 (5 bases). The ends were cut back, 2 bases at V and 5 bases at J, with 9 bases in the middle. Germline CDR1 reads SGHAT; CDR2 reads FQNNGV. The CDR3 length is 13 residues. CDR3: CASSLRPGETQYF. DNA of the CDR3: TGTGCCAGCAGCTTAAGGCCAGGGGAGACCCAGTACTTC.

This clonotype turned up a few times. The rearrangement links TRBV6-1 to TRBJ1-6; D remains unclear. This CDR3 is built from 15 residues. The V end lost 7 bases, the J end lost 0 bases, and 10 bases lay between the germline ends. Looked up from germline, CDR1 is MNHNS and CDR2 is SASEGT. CDR3 nucleotide sequence: TGTGCCAGCACTGAGGAAAGCTCCTATAATTCACCCCTCCACTTT. Translated: CASTEESSYNSPLHF.

The chain couples TRBV29-1 to TRBJ1-2, with D perhaps matching TRBD1 (5 bases). Trimming removed 1 base at V and 0 bases at J, with 18 bases between. This CDR3 has 17 amino acids. Germline values: CDR1 SQVTM, CDR2 ANQGSEA. The DNA of the CDR3 is TGCAGCGTTGAAGGACAATTTAGTCAGGGTTCTAACTATGGCTACACCTTC. This translates into CSVEGQFSQGSNYGYTF.

This clonotype was counted between two and nine times. DNA for the CDR3: TGTGCCAGCAGTGAGGTCACGGGGACTAGCACAGATACGCAGTATTTT. Translating it yields CASSEVTGTSTDTQYF. The chain carries TRBV25-1 and TRBJ2-3, with D possibly being TRBD2 (6 bases). The CDR3 spans 16 residues. The V end was cut by 3 bases, the J end by 0 bases, with 13 bases between. Germline CDR1 and CDR2: MGHDK and SYGVNS.

This clonotype turned up a few times. A read error may account for a junction end that differs from germline. This chain uses TRBV29-1 with TRBJ2-1; tentatively, D is TRBD1 (5 bases). This CDR3 comprises 12 residues. Germline lookup yields CDR1 SQVTM and CDR2 ANQGSEA. This CDR3 reads CSTDRSYNERFF. Written as DNA, the CDR3 is TGCAGCACTGACAGATCCTACAATGAGCGGTTCTTC.

The sample holds many counts of this clonotype. The chain recombines TRBV29-1 with TRBJ2-1; possible D gene TRBD2, 6 bases. Germline lookup yields CDR1 SQVTM and CDR2 ANQGSEA. The ends were cut back, 5 bases at V and 0 bases at J, with 8 bases in the middle. This CDR3 has 13 amino acids. The CDR3 nucleotides read TGCAGCGTTTTCGGGGGCTCCTACAATGAGCAGTTCTTC. It yields the protein CSVFGGSYNEQFF.